In its sample, the clone carrying this TCR beta chain was seen many times. What it binds is unknown. The CDR3 consists of 16 residues. Per germline, CDR1 SGDLS and CDR2 YYNGEE. V lost 0 bases to trimming and J lost 3 bases; unmatched junction nucleotides: 3. TCRdb reanalysed the 5' RACE reads using MiXCR and keeps one entry per CDR3 protein. The data contain a few hundred thousand distinct CDR3 sequences, 7.5% to 10% of them seen just once; the ten biggest clones take up roughly 3.2%. This record comes from a study of identical twins. Study results and caveats: There were fewer insertions in abundant cord blood beta clonotypes, but memory repertoires showed no such pattern. Among out-of-frame alpha sequences shared by twins, low generation probability occurred in excess.

These data were also reused for a study on yellow fever vaccine responses in identical twins.

The clonotype was recovered from a woman aged 18-29 years in good health. The sequenced sample consisted of PBMCs. J is TRBJ2-2 and V is TRBV9; 9 nucleotides agree with TRBD1. DNA of the CDR3: TGTGCCAGCAGCGTAGGGGGACAGGGTTACACCGGGGAGCTGTTTTTT. Translating gives CASSVGGQGYTGELFF.